The clone carrying this TCR beta chain has only a few counts. Using its own MiXCR run on the reads, TCRdb lists one record per CDR3 protein. This table has 490,000 or so distinct CDR3 sequences, about 10% appearing once. This entry is derived from a study of T cell repertoires in cytomegalovirus infection. The TCR comes from a human donor in good health (CMV status not recorded). Some clones in this sample may be carry-over from other donors' samples. The sample was PBMCs.

CDR3 region: CASSAGTSGAPPSTDTQYF. The CDR3 region has the DNA TGTGCCAGCAGCGCCGGGACTAGCGGTGCACCCCCTAGCACAGATACGCAGTATTTT. The chain employs TRBV6-8 and TRBJ2-3; 11 bases fit TRBD2. CDR3 length: 19 amino acids. The junction had 14 bases not matched to a gene; V was cut back by 6 bases and J by 0 bases. The germline V gene has CDR1 MNHGY and CDR2 SAAAGT.